The 30 T cell receptor beta chains presented below share a single source sample, sequenced in a study of regulatory T cells in long-lasting Graves disease. Time point reported: persistent/refractory GD, antithyroid drugs over 5 years with positive TRAb. From RNA extracted from PBMCs, the TCR library was made. With iRepertoire HTBI primers and Arm-PCR of CDR3 regions, TCR beta libraries were built. TCRdb re-called the multiplex PCR reads with MiXCR, one entry per CDR3 protein. Of under 500,000 distinct CDR3 sequences listed, less than 25% were seen once; the top ten hold 7.8%. The sample consisted of peripheral blood mononuclear cells (PBMCs), taken when the disease was refractory, from a patient treated with antithyroid drugs. Receptors originate from a female donor with Graves disease.

This clonotype was seen ten or more times. The chain combines TRBV11-2 with TRBJ2-7, with D unclear. Per the germline V gene, CDR1 is SGHAT and CDR2 is FQNNGV. V gave up 6 bases and J gave up 2 bases, with 11 bases separating them. CDR3 length equals 13 residues. The CDR3, as DNA: TGTGCCAGCAGGCCCCTTGGAGCCTACGAGCAGTACTTC. It translates to CASRPLGAYEQYF.

Many counts were recorded for this clonotype. The rearrangement joins TRBV12-5 to TRBJ2-2; D unresolved. The CDR3 covers 18 residues. V shed 6 bases and J shed 2 bases, with 22 bases lying between them. Germline-derived CDR1 and CDR2 are LGHNT and FRNRAP. The CDR3 DNA sequence: TGTGCTAGTGGCCCAGTTCAATCGGTCCCAATTAACACCGGGGAGCTGTTTTTT. It specifies CASGPVQSVPINTGELFF. The full variable domain, completed using reference TRBV12-5 and TRBJ2-2, is DARVTQTPRHKVTEMGQEVTMRCQPILGHNTVFWYRQTMMQGLELLAYFRNRAPLDDSGMPKDRFSAEMPDATLATLKIQPSEPRDSAVYFCASGPVQSVPINTGELFFGEGSRLTVL.

This clonotype was recorded at least ten times. This chain's CDR3 is CAWNKGFAEAFF. CDR3 DNA sequence: TGTGCCTGGAATAAGGGTTTCGCTGAAGCTTTCTTT. The genes are TRBV30 and TRBJ1-1; D ambiguous. CDR1 is GTSNPN, CDR2 SVGIG, per germline (reference sequence). The CDR3 is made up of 12 amino acids. V lost 4 bases to trimming and J lost 6 bases, with 12 bases between them.

This clonotype came up a few times. V gene TRBV9 combines with J gene TRBJ2-1; D possibly corresponds to TRBD2 (6 bases). The CDR3 runs 12 residues. Germline V CDR1 and CDR2: SGDLS, YYNGEE. Trimming took off 3 bases at V and 10 bases at J, with 11 bases between the two ends. This CDR3 is CASSGDGGEQFF. The DNA of the CDR3 is TGTGCCAGCAGCGGCGATGGGGGGGAGCAGTTCTTC.

This clonotype showed up many times. The V call is TRBV2, the J call TRBJ2-2, with D possibly called TRBD1 or TRBD2 (5 bases each). The germline V gene has CDR1 SNHLY and CDR2 FYNNEI. CDR3 length: 13 residues. Between the trimmed V and J ends, which lost 8 bases and 2 bases, there was a span of 9 bases. The CDR3 nucleotides are TGTGCCAGCCGGGACCCTAACACCGGGGAGCTGTTTTTT. Protein: CASRDPNTGELFF.

The gene calls are TRBV6-2 or TRBV6-3 and TRBJ2-3; 9 bases fit TRBD1. The V segment lost 7 bases and the J segment 4 bases; nucleotides outside the gene matches: 9. The V gene's germline CDR1 is MNHEY and CDR2 SVGEGT. The CDR3 contains 15 residues. CDR3 residues: CASKPTGGRADTQYF. As DNA, the CDR3 is TGTGCCAGCAAACCGACAGGGGGTAGGGCAGATACGCAGTATTTT.

Concerning this clonotype itself: One base away lies a much larger clone, so this may be a sequencing read error. This chain uses TRBV28 with TRBJ2-7; D remains unclear. V lost 5 bases, J lost 0 bases, and 17 bases lay in between. Germline values: CDR1 MDHEN, CDR2 SYDVKM. CDR3 size: 16 residues. CDR3 sequence: CASSEPPGGTSYEQYF. The CDR3 DNA reads as TGTGCCAGCAGTGAACCGCCGGGCGGTACCTCCTACGAGCAGTACTTC.

Many counts were recorded for this clonotype. This sequence joins TRBV20-1 and TRBJ2-7; the D is unclear. The germline V gene encodes CDR1 DFQATT and CDR2 SNEGSKA (reference sequence). The CDR3 runs 12 residues. V was trimmed by 0 bases and J by 5 bases, leaving 8 bases between them. For the CDR3, the DNA is TGCAGTGCTAGAGACGAGGCACACGAGCAGTACTTC. Its translation is CSARDEAHEQYF.

At least ten counts were recorded for this clonotype. V is TRBV6-1 and J is TRBJ2-7, with 13 bases lining up with TRBD2. Germline CDR1 and CDR2: MNHNS and SASEGT. The CDR3 covers 15 residues. V lost 5 bases to trimming and J lost 3 bases; unmatched junction nucleotides: 4. CDR3 protein: CASSRGLAGIYEQYF. CDR3 DNA: TGTGCCAGCAGTCGGGGACTAGCGGGGATCTACGAGCAGTACTTC.

This clonotype was counted at least ten times. The gene calls are TRBV20-1 and TRBJ2-5; no clear D gene. The CDR3 runs to 12 residues. Trimming left V 4 bases short and J 2 bases short, with 8 bases between. Germline V lookup: CDR1 DFQATT, CDR2 SNEGSKA (reference sequence). The CDR3 loop reads CSAIVFQETQYF. In DNA, the CDR3 is TGCAGTGCTATCGTTTTTCAAGAGACCCAGTACTTC.

In this sample, this clonotype turned up a few times. This CDR3 reads CASSQDWGQTYGYTF. The CDR3 DNA is TGCGCCAGCAGCCAAGATTGGGGACAGACCTATGGCTACACCTTC. V gene TRBV4-1 combines with J gene TRBJ1-2; 7 bases fit TRBD1. V shed 0 bases and J 4 bases; nucleotides not matched to a gene: 5. This CDR3 comprises 15 residues. CDR1 is MGHRA and CDR2 is YSYEKL in the germline V gene.

This chain uses TRBV18 with TRBJ1-1; D is possibly TRBD1 (6 bases). Germline V gene sequence: CDR1 KGHSH, CDR2 LQKENI. V was trimmed by 5 bases and J by 4 bases, leaving 14 bases between them. The CDR3 loop spans 14 amino acids. CDR3 loop: CASSSGGAGTEAFF. The CDR3 region has the DNA TGTGCCAGCTCATCCGGGGGCGCAGGCACTGAAGCTTTCTTT.

This clonotype was detected many times. This sequence joins TRBV28 and TRBJ2-7; possibly TRBD1 or TRBD2 for D (6 bases each). Trimming stripped 4 bases from V and 3 bases from J, with 16 bases between. Germline CDR1 reads MDHEN; CDR2 reads SYDVKM. The length of the CDR3 is 15 residues. The CDR3 sequence: CASSSLPGAGYEQYF. The CDR3 DNA reads TGTGCCAGCAGTTCCCTCCCGGGGGCGGGCTACGAGCAGTACTTC. Looking up the rest from reference TRBV28 and TRBJ2-7 gives the full variable domain: DVKVTQSSRYLVKRTGEKVFLECVQDMDHENMFWYRQDPGLGLRLIYFSYDVKMKEKGDIPEGYSVSREKKERFSLILESASTNQTSMYLCASSSLPGAGYEQYFGPGTRLTVT.

This clonotype has just one count. Given a much more abundant clone one base away, this may be a read error. This chain uses TRBV6-2 or TRBV6-3 with TRBJ1-5; D not resolved. The CDR3 contains 15 residues. Germline V gene sequence: CDR1 MNHEY, CDR2 SVGEGT. Trimming pared 6 bases from V and 6 bases from J, leaving 18 bases between. The CDR3 sequence is CASRLFGVGGQPQHF. Here the CDR3 DNA reads TGTGCCAGCAGGTTATTTGGGGTGGGTGGTCAGCCCCAGCATTTT.

This clonotype has just a few counts. The chain recombines TRBV20-1 with TRBJ1-5; D gene unclear. Looked up from germline, CDR1 is DFQATT and CDR2 is SNEGSKA (reference sequence). The V end was cut by 6 bases, the J end by 1 base, with 16 bases between. The CDR3 length is 15 residues. The CDR3 sequence is CSARVPDLSNQPQHF. The CDR3 DNA is TGCAGTGCCCGGGTCCCGGATTTGAGCAATCAGCCCCAGCATTTT.

The rearrangement uses TRBV19 and TRBJ2-6; D gene unclear. V lost 4 bases and J lost 0, with 7 bases in between. The CDR3 has 15 residues. Germline CDR1 reads LNHDA; CDR2 reads SQIVND (reference sequence). CDR3 sequence reads: CASSSEFSGANVLTF. CDR3 nucleotides: TGTGCCAGTAGTAGTGAGTTCTCTGGGGCCAACGTCCTGACTTTC.

The chain couples TRBV7-8 to TRBJ2-1, with 8 nucleotides matching TRBD2. This CDR3 comprises 14 residues. CDR1 SGHVS and CDR2 FQNEAQ come from the germline V gene. Trimming cost V 7 bases and J 2 bases; bases outside gene matches: 4. This CDR3 is CASTVAGTYNEQFF. For the CDR3, the DNA is TGTGCCAGCACCGTAGCGGGGACCTACAATGAGCAGTTCTTC.

The sample holds many counts of this clonotype. The chain's CDR3 is CASTQGLSTEAFF. The DNA of the CDR3 is TGTGCCAGCACTCAGGGATTGAGCACTGAAGCTTTCTTT. This chain uses TRBV12-3 or TRBV12-4 with TRBJ1-1, with D perhaps TRBD1 (5 bases). V dropped 7 bases and J dropped 4 bases, with 13 bases sitting between them. This CDR3 contains 13 residues.

This clonotype was recorded at least ten times. The chain links TRBV6-5 to TRBJ1-1; D not certain. V was clipped by 2 bases and J by 3 bases, with 7 bases between them. The CDR3 covers 13 residues. The V gene's germline CDR1 is MNHEY and CDR2 SVGAGI. As DNA, the CDR3 is TGTGCCAGCAGTTACCTTAGGGACACTGAAGCTTTCTTT. This encodes CASSYLRDTEAFF.

In regard to this clonotype: With a much larger clone just one base away, this may be a read error. The final CDR3 position lacks the conserved phenylalanine or tryptophan, pointing to a likely read error. The chain is built from TRBV6-5 and TRBJ1-1; 7 bases match TRBD1. CDR3 length: 17 residues. Trimming removed 3 bases from V and 0 bases from J; junction bases left unmatched: 10. The germline V gene has CDR1 MNHEY and CDR2 SVGAGI. CDR3 DNA sequence: TGTGCCAGCAGTTATCGGGACAGCCAAACCATGAACACTGAAGCTTTCGTT. It is translated as CASSYRDSQTMNTEAFV.

This clonotype was recorded many times. The chain couples TRBV7-2 to TRBJ1-2; D is undetermined. Looked up from germline, CDR1 is SGHTA and CDR2 is FQGNSA. V was pared by 8 bases and J by 7 bases, with 20 bases between. This CDR3 has 14 amino acids. Written as DNA, the CDR3 is TGTGCCAGCCGCTCTTTAGGTACACTGGGTGGCTACACCTTC. Its translation: CASRSLGTLGGYTF.

This clonotype was detected many times. The chain couples TRBV20-1 to TRBJ2-7; D is perhaps TRBD1 (5 bases). The ends were cut back, 1 base at V and 5 bases at J, with 21 bases in the middle. The length of the CDR3 is 16 residues. Germline loops: CDR1 DFQATT, CDR2 SNEGSKA (reference sequence). In DNA, the CDR3 is TGCAGTGCTAGAGTTCCAAACAGGTTCCTTTGGGACGAGCAGTACTTC. Translation: CSARVPNRFLWDEQYF.

This clonotype was picked up a small number of times. The chain recombines TRBV11-2 with TRBJ2-5; no reliable D call. In germline, CDR1 is SGHAT, CDR2 FQNNGV. The CDR3 has 15 residues. The V gene lost 0 bases and the J gene lost 5 bases, with 13 bases spanning the gap. The DNA for the CDR3 is TGTGCCAGCAGCTTAGATGGATCGAGAGCGGAGACCCAGTACTTC. This encodes CASSLDGSRAETQYF.

This clonotype was observed many times. The chain employs TRBV27 and TRBJ1-5; a possible D gene is TRBD1 (5 bases). Germline CDR1 reads MNHEY; CDR2 reads SMNVEV (reference sequence). Trimming pared 6 bases from V and 4 bases from J, leaving 10 bases between. The CDR3 loop spans 13 amino acids. The CDR3 DNA sequence: TGTGCCAGCAGCCGGGACCCAAATCAGCCCCAGCATTTT. It translates to CASSRDPNQPQHF.

This clonotype has a count of ten or more. The chain carries TRBV28 and TRBJ1-4; 10 nucleotides match TRBD1. The CDR3 extends over 15 amino acids. After removal of 6 bases from V and 6 bases from J, the junction contained 7 bases not matched to a gene. Germline-derived CDR1 and CDR2 are MDHEN and SYDVKM. CDR3 bases: TGTGCCAGCAGGTCTGGGGACAGGGGACATGAAAAACTGTTTTTT. It translates to CASRSGDRGHEKLFF.

This clonotype was counted between two and nine times. Possible read error: a much larger clone is one base away. The chain is built from TRBV6-2 or TRBV6-3 and TRBJ2-2, with 9 bases that match TRBD2. Germline CDR1 and CDR2: MNHEY and SVGEGT. The V and J ends lost 4 bases and 1 base, in that order; junction bases with no gene match: 1. The CDR3 totals 15 residues. The CDR3, as DNA: TGTGCCAGCAGTTCTAGCGGGATGAACACCGGGGAGCTGTTTTTT. Translated, it gives CASSSSGMNTGELFF.

This clonotype was seen only a few times. The chain is built from TRBV19 and TRBJ2-5; 8 nucleotides align to TRBD2. The CDR3 has 16 residues. Germline CDR1 reads LNHDA; CDR2 reads SQIVND (reference sequence). After removal of 3 bases from V and 0 bases from J, the junction contained 6 bases not matched to a gene. In DNA, the CDR3 is TGTGCCAGTAGTATGGTTAGCGGGATGTACCAAGAGACCCAGTACTTC. As protein: CASSMVSGMYQETQYF. Filled out from reference TRBV19 and TRBJ2-5, the complete variable domain reads DGGITQSPKYLFRKEGQNVTLSCEQNLNHDAMYWYRQDPGQGLRLIYYSQIVNDFQKGDIAEGYSVSREKKESFPLTVTSAQKNPTAFYLCASSMVSGMYQETQYFGPGTRLLVL.

This clonotype has a handful of counts. The chain combines TRBV6-2 or TRBV6-3 with TRBJ1-1, with unresolved D. V lost 2 bases and J 6 bases, leaving 7 bases between the germline ends. The CDR3 spans 12 residues. The germline V gene has CDR1 MNHEY and CDR2 SVGEGT. The CDR3 is CASSYAGSEAFF. The DNA of the CDR3 is TGTGCCAGCAGTTACGCGGGATCTGAAGCTTTCTTT.

V and J are TRBV3-1 and TRBJ1-5; D is uncertain. V lost 1 base to trimming and J lost 0 bases, with 7 bases between them. Germline loops: CDR1 LGHDT, CDR2 YNNKEL (reference sequence). The CDR3 extends over 15 amino acids. DNA of the CDR3: TGTGCCAGCAGCCAAGGGGCAGGTAGCAATCAGCCCCAGCATTTT. Translating it yields CASSQGAGSNQPQHF.

This clonotype came up a few times. This chain uses TRBV6-4 with TRBJ2-7; TRBD1 aligns across 8 bases. Germline V gene lookup returns CDR1 MRHNA and CDR2 SNTAGT. Trimming cost V 7 bases and J 3 bases; bases outside gene matches: 11. This CDR3 region has 15 residues. CDR3 in DNA: TGTGCCAGCACCTGGGGCCCAGGGGGCGACTACGAGCAGTACTTC. The encoded protein is CASTWGPGGDYEQYF.